The clone carrying this T cell receptor (beta chain) was seen only once. The assay was immunoSEQ multiplex PCR, and TCRdb's table has in-frame clones only and misses some. The table records fewer than 1 million clones, about 96% of them present only once. CD45RO-negative CD8 cells positively selected for CCR7 made up the naive population, which excluded terminally differentiated effector memory CD45RA+ cells. The source of the sample is a study of shared clonotypes between healthy human individuals. V trimming: 5 bases; J trimming: 5 bases; junction bases outside the gene matches: 8. The CDR3 loop spans 16 amino acids. The germline V gene has CDR1 SGHTA and CDR2 FQGTGA.

The chain joins TRBV7-3 to TRBJ2-1; 11 bases map to TRBD2. The receptor was isolated from a man aged 30 to 39 in good health. The sequenced sample consisted of naive CD8+ T cells sorted from blood. This chain's CDR3 is CASSPIPSGRNNEQFF. CDR3 DNA sequence: TGTGCCAGCAGCCCAATTCCTAGCGGGAGGAACAATGAGCAGTTCTTC.